The source of this T cell receptor (beta chain) is a study of cytomegalovirus exposure and HLA in healthy donors. In the PCR, 60 Vbeta and 13 Jbeta primers were used. The method was immunoSEQ multiplex PCR; TCRdb's version includes in-frame clones alone and lacks a portion of them. This sample has roughly 170,000 clones; roughly 78% occur once, and the top ten carry 0.65%. The sequencing input was PBMCs. The source is a boy between 10 and 17 years old in good health and CMV-seronegative.

In nucleotides, the CDR3 is TGTGCCAGCAGCCAAAAGAAAGGACTAGCGGGACGGACCGGGGAGCTGTTTTTT. This sequence encodes CASSQKKGLAGRTGELFF. V gene TRBV14 combines with J gene TRBJ2-2, with 12 nucleotides matching TRBD2. The length of the CDR3 is 18 residues. Per germline, CDR1 SGHDN and CDR2 FVKESK. With V trimmed by 2 bases and J by 5 bases, 9 bases remained unmatched.